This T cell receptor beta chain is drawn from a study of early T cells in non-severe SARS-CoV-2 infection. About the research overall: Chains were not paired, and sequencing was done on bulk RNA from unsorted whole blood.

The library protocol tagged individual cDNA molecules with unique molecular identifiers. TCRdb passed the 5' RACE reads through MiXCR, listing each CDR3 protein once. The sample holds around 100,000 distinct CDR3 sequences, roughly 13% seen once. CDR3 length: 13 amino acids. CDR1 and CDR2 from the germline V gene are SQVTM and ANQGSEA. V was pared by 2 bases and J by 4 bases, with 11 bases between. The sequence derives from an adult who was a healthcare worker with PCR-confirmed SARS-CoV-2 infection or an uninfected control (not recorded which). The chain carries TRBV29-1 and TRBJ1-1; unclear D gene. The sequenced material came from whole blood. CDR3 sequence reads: CSVERDKGTEAFF. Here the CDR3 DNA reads TGCAGCGTTGAACGCGACAAAGGCACTGAAGCTTTCTTT.